The 21 T cell receptor beta chains below were found in one sample sequenced in a study of beta chain features in type 1 diabetes. Study-wide results and caveats: Type 1 diabetes patients had TCRB CDR3s that were shorter (moderately but significantly so) in all four CD4+ subsets.

Expressed TCRB transcripts were sequenced because the isolated RNA had all been reverse transcribed beforehand. Here immunoSEQ multiplex PCR was the method, and the copy in TCRdb shows in-frame clones only, minus some. The table records 160,000 or so clones, roughly 10% of them present only once. These receptors have no identified antigens. Sequencing was carried out using central memory CD4+ T cells from blood. The receptors shown here come from a woman in her twenties or thirties with type 1 diabetes.

The chain combines TRBV5-6 with TRBJ2-7; 8 bases fit TRBD1. With 4 bases clipped from V and 6 bases from J, the junction kept 12 bases outside the gene matches. Germline assignment: CDR1 SGHDT and CDR2 YYEEEE. The CDR3 sequence is 15 residues long. Here the CDR3 reads CASSLTYGQGREQYF. The CDR3 DNA reads TGTGCCAGCAGCCTTACCTACGGACAGGGCCGCGAGCAGTACTTC.

This clone was recorded a few times. The V gene is TRBV18, the J gene TRBJ1-1; a weak D match, TRBD1 (6 bases). This CDR3 is 11 amino acids long. With 8 bases removed from V and 4 bases from J, the gap between germline ends came to 8 bases. Germline V gives CDR1 KGHSH, CDR2 LQKENI. The CDR3 sequence is CASQGGTEAFF. CDR3 nucleotide sequence: TGTGCCAGCCAAGGGGGCACTGAAGCTTTCTTT.

V is TRBV18 and J is TRBJ2-7; 11 nucleotides agree with TRBD2. V shed 0 bases, J shed 4 bases, and the junction held 5 bases outside the gene matches. Germline V CDR1 and CDR2: KGHSH, LQKENI. The CDR3 loop spans 16 amino acids. As DNA, the CDR3 is TGTGCCAGCTCACCACCCGGTAGCGGGAGGGTTTACGAGCAGTACTTC. Its translation: CASSPPGSGRVYEQYF.

V and J are TRBV30 and TRBJ1-2; 9 bases are a match to TRBD1. After removal of 5 bases from V and 8 bases from J, the junction contained 3 bases not matched to a gene. Germline V lookup: CDR1 GTSNPN, CDR2 SVGIG (reference sequence). The CDR3 has 11 residues. CDR3 nucleotides: TGTGCCTGGTCACAGGGGGCGGGCTACACCTTC. Encoded protein: CAWSQGAGYTF. Variable domain in full (rest from reference TRBV30 and TRBJ1-2): SQTIHQWPATLVQPVGSPLSLECTVEGTSNPNLYWYRQAAGRGLQLLFYSVGIGQISSEVPQNLSASRPQDRQFILSSKKLLLSDSGFYLCAWSQGAGYTFGSGTRLTVV.

This chain connects TRBV14 to TRBJ2-3; D is unclear. Between the trimmed V and J ends, which lost 8 bases and 0 bases, there was a span of 18 bases. The CDR3 has 16 residues. The V gene's germline CDR1 is SGHDN and CDR2 FVKESK. The chain's CDR3 is CASRGDLATSTDTQYF. The DNA for the CDR3 is TGTGCCAGCCGAGGTGACCTTGCGACTAGCACAGATACGCAGTATTTT.

A few counts support this clone. This chain links TRBV7-9 with TRBJ1-2; 7 bases are a match to TRBD1. This CDR3 is 14 amino acids long. With V trimmed by 1 base and J by 8 bases, 7 bases remained unmatched. Looked up from germline, CDR1 is SEHNR and CDR2 is FQNEAQ (reference sequence). The CDR3, as DNA: TGTGCCAGCAGCTTAGAGGGGGCAGACCGGGGCTACACCTTC. This sequence encodes CASSLEGADRGYTF.

This rearrangement joins TRBV10-3 to TRBJ1-1, with D possibly matching TRBD1 (5 bases). V was cut by 2 bases and J by 3 bases, with 10 bases left in between. CDR1 ENHRY and CDR2 SYGVKD come from the germline V gene. The CDR3 runs 14 residues. CDR3 region: CAISENGGDTEAFF. The CDR3 DNA reads as TGTGCCATCAGTGAGAATGGGGGGGACACTGAAGCTTTCTTT.

This clone was observed a few times. V and J are TRBV2 and TRBJ2-7, with D unclear. Per the germline V gene, CDR1 is SNHLY and CDR2 is FYNNEI. The CDR3 is 13 amino acids. Trimming pared 3 bases from V and 6 bases from J, leaving 12 bases between. The CDR3 sequence: CASSDSTPGEQYF. Written as DNA, the CDR3 is TGTGCCAGCAGTGATAGCACCCCCGGCGAGCAGTACTTC.

The V and J genes are TRBV19 and TRBJ1-1; a weak D match, TRBD1 (5 bases). Germline V gene lookup returns CDR1 LNHDA and CDR2 SQIVND (reference sequence). The CDR3 runs 14 residues. V lost 9 bases and J 1 base, leaving 15 bases between the germline ends. The CDR3 bases are TGTGCCAGCGACAGTGCGGACACGAACACTGAAGCTTTCTTT. Amino acids: CASDSADTNTEAFF.

The genes are TRBV7-9 and TRBJ2-7; 7 bases agree with TRBD1. Germline CDR1 and CDR2: SEHNR and FQNEAQ (reference sequence). V shed 5 bases, J shed 6 bases, and the junction held 4 bases outside the gene matches. CDR3 length equals 12 residues. The CDR3: CASSRDSLEQYF. In DNA form, the CDR3 reads TGTGCCAGCAGCCGGGACAGCCTCGAGCAGTACTTC.

A few counts support this clone. In nucleotides, the CDR3 is TGTGCCAGCAGCTTAGTAGCGGGAGACTACGAGCAGTACTTC. The encoded protein is CASSLVAGDYEQYF. This rearrangement joins TRBV11-2 to TRBJ2-7; 9 bases match TRBD2. V lost 1 base and J lost 3; bases outside the gene matches: 1. Germline CDR1 reads SGHAT; CDR2 reads FQNNGV. There are 14 residues in the CDR3.

This clone was seen a few times. V is TRBV28 and J is TRBJ2-3; 7 bases align to TRBD2. Trimming at V came to 5 bases and at J to 2 bases, leaving 7 bases not matched to a gene. The CDR3 is 15 amino acids. Germline V gene lookup returns CDR1 MDHEN and CDR2 SYDVKM. The DNA for the CDR3 is TGTGCCAGCAGTCCGGTGGGACTAAACACAGATACGCAGTATTTT. Its translation is CASSPVGLNTDTQYF.

The J gene is TRBJ1-1, the V gene TRBV27; D call uncertain. Trimming shortened V by 5 bases and J by 3 bases, and 19 bases separated the two germline ends. Looked up from germline, CDR1 is MNHEY and CDR2 is SMNVEV (reference sequence). The CDR3 runs 16 residues. The CDR3 reads CASSPPLWRKDTEAFF. The DNA of the CDR3 is TGTGCCAGCAGTCCCCCTCTGTGGAGGAAAGACACTGAAGCTTTCTTT.

In this sample, this clone turned up a few times. V gene TRBV7-2 combines with J gene TRBJ2-2; a possible D gene is TRBD2 (5 bases). The CDR3 has 16 residues. The V end was cut by 2 bases, the J end by 0 bases, with 10 bases between. CDR1 and CDR2 (germline): SGHTA, FQGNSA. CDR3 loop: CASSLKSGTNTGELFF. The CDR3, as DNA: TGTGCCAGCAGCTTAAAATCGGGGACGAACACCGGGGAGCTGTTTTTT.

This clone was picked up a small number of times. The chain joins TRBV27 to TRBJ1-2, with D perhaps matching TRBD1 (5 bases). This CDR3 comprises 13 residues. CDR1 is MNHEY and CDR2 is SMNVEV in the germline V gene (reference sequence). The ends were cut back, 0 bases at V and 3 bases at J, with 5 bases in the middle. The CDR3 nucleotides read TGTGCCAGCAGTTTATCAGGGGACTATGGCTACACCTTC. It specifies CASSLSGDYGYTF.

V usage is TRBV5-1 and J usage is TRBJ2-1; 11 bases match TRBD2. Germline loops: CDR1 SGHRS, CDR2 YFSETQ. The CDR3 has 16 residues. The J segment lost 3 bases and the V segment lost 4 bases, leaving 6 bases of the junction unmatched. The DNA for the CDR3 is TGCGCCAGCAGCCTATCCGGGACTAGCGGCTACAATGAGCAGTTCTTC. Its translation: CASSLSGTSGYNEQFF.

The rearrangement joins TRBV11-2 to TRBJ1-1; 8 nucleotides line up with TRBD1. From germline, CDR1 is SGHAT and CDR2 FQNNGV. The CDR3 extends over 13 amino acids. Unmatched junction bases numbered 4, after V lost 5 bases and J lost 5 bases. The DNA for the CDR3 is TGTGCCAGCAGCACAACAGGGGGAACTGAAGCTTTCTTT. This translates into CASSTTGGTEAFF. The variable domain in full, with the rest retrieved from reference TRBV11-2 and TRBJ1-1, is EAGVAQSPRYKIIEKRQSVAFWCNPISGHATLYWYQQILGQGPKLLIQFQNNGVVDDSQLPKDRFSAERLKGVDSTLKIQPAKLEDSAVYLCASSTTGGTEAFFGQGTRLTVV.

The CDR3 nucleotides read TGCAGCGTCGCACAGGGGCAAGAGACCCAGTACTTC. Translation: CSVAQGQETQYF. The V gene is TRBV29-1, the J gene TRBJ2-5, with 7 bases fitting TRBD1. The CDR3 is made up of 12 amino acids. Germline assignment: CDR1 SQVTM and CDR2 ANQGSEA. J lost 2 bases, V lost 6 bases, and 3 bases had no gene match. Together with reference TRBV29-1 and TRBJ2-5, the CDR3 gives the full variable domain: SAVISQKPSRDICQRGTSLTIQCQVDSQVTMMFWYRQQPGQSLTLIATANQGSEATYESGFVIDKFPISRPNLTFSTLTVSNMSPEDSSIYLCSVAQGQETQYFGPGTRLLVL.

J is TRBJ2-2 and V is TRBV2; maybe TRBD1 (6 bases). CDR1 is SNHLY, CDR2 FYNNEI, per germline. Trimming left V 9 bases short and J 3 bases short, with 11 bases between. This CDR3 is built from 13 residues. The CDR3, as DNA: TGTGCCAGAGACAGGATATACACCGGGGAGCTGTTTTTT. Its protein product is CARDRIYTGELFF.

Here the CDR3 reads CASSQGQGATNEKLFF. CDR3 nucleotides: TGTGCCAGCAGCCAAGGACAGGGTGCAACTAATGAAAAACTGTTTTTT. The V gene is TRBV5-4, the J gene TRBJ1-4, with 8 positions matching TRBD1. The CDR3 covers 16 residues. Per germline, CDR1 SGHNT and CDR2 YYREEE (reference sequence). J gave up 0 bases and V 4 bases, and 5 bases lay outside the gene matches.

As DNA, the CDR3 is TGTGCCAGTAGAGGTCGGGGAGGAACCTACGAGCAGTACTTC. Encoded protein: CASRGRGGTYEQYF. The genes are TRBV19 and TRBJ2-7; a weak D match, TRBD2 (6 bases). CDR1 and CDR2 (germline): LNHDA, SQIVND (reference sequence). The CDR3 is made up of 14 amino acids. V lost 6 bases and J lost 2, with 14 bases in between.